The 29 T cell receptor beta chains given below trace back to one sample, sequenced in a study of blood T cell repertoires in COVID-19. The protocol was immunoSEQ multiplex PCR, while the TCRdb copy is restricted to in-frame clones and leaves out a portion. Among about 200,000 clones listed, roughly 82% were seen once. Sequencing was carried out using PBMCs or T cells enriched from blood (not recorded which). Source of these receptors: a man between 40 and 49 years old who had recovered from COVID-19.

The chain recombines TRBV9 with TRBJ1-1; 8 nucleotides line up with TRBD1. The CDR3 covers 17 residues. CDR1 and CDR2 from the germline V gene are SGDLS and YYNGEE. After removal of 0 bases from V and 0 bases from J, the junction contained 7 bases not matched to a gene. CDR3 bases: TGTGCCAGCAGCGTAGATGGGACAGGCCTCATGAACACTGAAGCTTTCTTT. It is translated as CASSVDGTGLMNTEAFF. Full variable domain (remainder filled in from reference TRBV9 and TRBJ1-1): DSGVTQTPKHLITATGQRVTLRCSPRSGDLSVYWYQQSLDQGLQFLIQYYNGEERAKGNILERFSAQQFPDLHSELNLSSLELGDSALYFCASSVDGTGLMNTEAFFGQGTRLTVV.

This clone was detected once. DNA for the CDR3: TGTGCCAGCAGTTGGGGCAGGCTCCAGGGGCCCCAGCATTTT. This sequence encodes CASSWGRLQGPQHF. The V and J genes are TRBV2 and TRBJ1-5; possible D gene TRBD1, 5 bases. The CDR3 has 14 amino acids. The germline V gene has CDR1 SNHLY and CDR2 FYNNEI. Trimming shortened V by 5 bases and J by 9 bases, and 17 bases separated the two germline ends.

The chain recombines TRBV5-1 with TRBJ2-7, with 12 nucleotides matching TRBD2. V trimming: 8 bases; J trimming: 6 bases; junction bases outside the gene matches: 12. This CDR3 contains 15 residues. Germline V lookup: CDR1 SGHRS, CDR2 YFSETQ. The CDR3 region is CARATSGSEAREQYV. The CDR3, as DNA: TGCGCCAGGGCGACTAGCGGGAGCGAAGCACGCGAGCAGTACGTC.

J is TRBJ1-5 and V is TRBV27; the D gene is possibly TRBD1 (6 bases). Germline-derived CDR1 and CDR2 are MNHEY and SMNVEV (reference sequence). CDR3 length: 15 residues. The ends were cut back, 6 bases at V and 0 bases at J, with 12 bases in the middle. CDR3 protein: CASSRGQNSNQPQHF. CDR3 bases: TGTGCCAGCAGCCGGGGACAAAATAGCAATCAGCCCCAGCATTTT.

This chain links TRBV4-1 with TRBJ1-5, with 8 bases identical to TRBD1. V gave up 0 bases and J gave up 6 bases; unmatched junction bases: 7. The CDR3 loop spans 16 amino acids. CDR1 and CDR2 from the germline V gene are MGHRA and YSYEKL. The CDR3 nucleotides read TGCGCCAGCAGCCAAGAAGGGCAGGGGGCGGGTCAGCCCCAGCATTTT. Translating it yields CASSQEGQGAGQPQHF.

The chain is built from TRBV9 and TRBJ2-5, with unresolved D. The CDR3 contains 11 residues. The V end lost 0 bases, the J end lost 5 bases, and 2 bases lay between the germline ends. Germline V gives CDR1 SGDLS, CDR2 YYNGEE. CDR3: CASSVAETQYF. The CDR3 nucleotides read TGTGCCAGCAGCGTAGCGGAGACCCAGTACTTC. The variable domain in full, completed from reference TRBV9 and TRBJ2-5, reads DSGVTQTPKHLITATGQRVTLRCSPRSGDLSVYWYQQSLDQGLQFLIQYYNGEERAKGNILERFSAQQFPDLHSELNLSSLELGDSALYFCASSVAETQYFGPGTRLLVL.

Here the CDR3 reads CASSHPSGTDYGYTF. The CDR3 region has the DNA TGTGCCAGCAGCCACCCCTCGGGGACAGACTATGGCTACACCTTC. J is TRBJ1-2 and V is TRBV3-1 (or the pseudogene TRBV3-2); TRBD1 agrees at 7 bases. This CDR3 is 15 amino acids long. J lost 3 bases, V lost 3 bases, and 7 bases had no gene match. In germline, CDR1 is LGHDT, CDR2 YNNKEL (reference sequence).

The V and J genes are TRBV3-1 (or the pseudogene TRBV3-2) and TRBJ1-3, with no clear D. Between the trimmed V and J ends, which lost 4 bases and 0 bases, there was a span of 7 bases. This CDR3 region has 14 residues. Germline V gives CDR1 LGHDT, CDR2 YNNKEL (reference sequence). CDR3 in amino acids: CASSRGGSGNTIYF. Here the CDR3 DNA reads TGTGCCAGCAGCCGGGGAGGCTCTGGAAACACCATATATTTT.

The chain carries TRBV5-6 and TRBJ2-2; D ambiguous. Deletions cut 1 base from V and 9 bases from J, with 16 bases between. Germline CDR1 and CDR2: SGHDT and YYEEEE. There are 15 residues in the CDR3. CDR3 region: CASSLSQSVPRELFF. The CDR3 DNA is TGTGCCAGCAGCTTGAGTCAGTCCGTTCCACGGGAGCTGTTTTTT.

The chain joins TRBV16 to TRBJ2-1; tentative D call: TRBD2 (5 bases). The CDR3 runs 12 residues. Germline lookup yields CDR1 KGHSY and CDR2 FQNENV. V dropped 4 bases and J dropped 7 bases, with 8 bases sitting between them. CDR3 loop: CASSLRTNEQFF. For the CDR3, the DNA is TGTGCCAGCAGCCTTAGGACTAATGAGCAGTTCTTC. The full variable domain, its missing parts supplied by reference TRBV16 and TRBJ2-1, is GEEVAQTPKHLVRGEGQKAKLYCAPIKGHSYVFWYQQVLKNEFKFLISFQNENVFDETGMPKERFSAKCLPNSPCSLEIQATKLEDSAVYFCASSLRTNEQFFGPGTRLTVL.

This chain uses TRBV9 with TRBJ2-7, with 8 bases that match TRBD2. CDR3 length: 13 residues. V was pared by 4 bases and J by 3 bases, with 3 bases of the junction left unmatched. CDR1 is SGDLS, CDR2 YYNGEE, per germline. CDR3 sequence (DNA): TGTGCCAGCAGCCTGGGACTAGGCTACGAGCAGTACTTC. It codes for CASSLGLGYEQYF.

This chain links TRBV19 with TRBJ1-5; the D gene is possibly TRBD1 (6 bases). The CDR3 consists of 15 residues. V lost 3 bases to trimming and J lost 4 bases, with 13 bases between them. Germline V gives CDR1 LNHDA, CDR2 SQIVND (reference sequence). The CDR3 nucleotides are TGTGCCAGTAGTATTTTCGCCACAGGGAATCAGCCCCAGCATTTT. This translates into CASSIFATGNQPQHF.

The chain employs TRBV27 and TRBJ2-1; TRBD2 matches at 8 bases. V trimming: 4 bases; J trimming: 8 bases; junction bases outside the gene matches: 7. From germline, CDR1 is MNHEY and CDR2 SMNVEV (reference sequence). This CDR3 region has 14 residues. The CDR3 DNA reads TGTGCCAGCAGTTCAGCGGGAGATGTGCATGAGCAGTTCTTC. Translation: CASSSAGDVHEQFF.

The genes are TRBV7-2 and TRBJ1-2, with 10 bases aligning to TRBD1. CDR1 and CDR2 (germline): SGHTA, FQGNSA. V dropped 2 bases and J dropped 7; count of bases not matched to a gene: 13. The CDR3 consists of 17 residues. CDR3 region: CASSLTETGGVRGGYTF. DNA for the CDR3: TGTGCCAGCAGCTTAACCGAGACAGGGGGCGTTAGGGGTGGCTACACCTTC.

This chain connects TRBV6-5 to TRBJ1-6; D perhaps matches TRBD1 (5 bases). The germline V gene encodes CDR1 MNHEY and CDR2 SVGAGI. The CDR3 consists of 15 residues. Between the trimmed V and J ends, which lost 7 bases and 4 bases, there was a span of 14 bases. The CDR3 here is CASTIGAGYNSPLHF. The CDR3 nucleotides are TGTGCCAGCACCATTGGGGCAGGTTATAATTCACCCCTCCACTTT.

The CDR3 DNA follows: TGTGCCAGTAGTATTGTGCGGTGGGTCAATTCACCCCTCCACTTT. It is translated as CASSIVRWVNSPLHF. V is TRBV19 and J is TRBJ1-6; D gene uncertain. The CDR3 consists of 15 residues. Germline CDR1 and CDR2: LNHDA and SQIVND (reference sequence). V gave up 3 bases and J gave up 7 bases, with 13 bases separating them.

To note about this clone: The sample has other DNA sequences that encode this CDR3 too. The rearrangement uses TRBV27 and TRBJ1-4; TRBD1 might be the D (5 bases). V was shortened by 6 bases and J by 0 bases, with 8 bases between the two germline ends. CDR1 is MNHEY, CDR2 SMNVEV, per germline (reference sequence). The CDR3 spans 14 residues. In DNA, the CDR3 is TGTGCCAGCAGCGGGGGTGCAACTAATGAAAAACTGTTTTTT. Its translation is CASSGGATNEKLFF.

The chain is built from TRBV6-5 and TRBJ2-2, with 12 bases identical to TRBD2. This CDR3 has 15 residues. V shed 5 bases and J 4 bases; nucleotides not matched to a gene: 2. Germline values: CDR1 MNHEY, CDR2 SVGAGI. The CDR3 bases are TGTGCCAGCAGTCTAGCGGGAGGGAGCACCGGGGAGCTGTTTTTT. Protein sequence: CASSLAGGSTGELFF.

The chain uses TRBV6-6 and TRBJ1-2, with 9 bases that match TRBD1. Germline V CDR1 and CDR2: MNHNY, SVGAGI (reference sequence). The junction had 11 bases not matched to a gene; V was cut back by 4 bases and J by 8 bases. The CDR3 is 15 residues long. In DNA form, the CDR3 reads TGTGCCAGCAGTTCGACGGGGGGGACAGGGATAGGCTACACCTTC. This gives the protein CASSSTGGTGIGYTF.

The chain recombines TRBV14 with TRBJ2-5; 9 bases line up with TRBD1. V trimming: 4 bases; J trimming: 5 bases; junction bases outside the gene matches: 5. Germline values: CDR1 SGHDN, CDR2 FVKESK. The CDR3 has 14 residues. As DNA, the CDR3 is TGTGCCAGCAGCCCTCGGACAGGGGCGGAGACCCAGTACTTC. Its translation: CASSPRTGAETQYF.

J is TRBJ2-5 and V is TRBV10-2; 14 bases line up with TRBD2. V lost 6 bases and J lost 6; bases outside the gene matches: 6. Germline V gene sequence: CDR1 WSHSY, CDR2 SAAADI. There are 15 residues in the CDR3. The CDR3 here is CASSQGTSGRKTQYF. DNA of the CDR3: TGCGCCAGCAGCCAAGGGACTAGCGGGAGAAAGACCCAGTACTTC.

The V call is TRBV9, the J call TRBJ1-2; 7 bases agree with TRBD1. In germline, CDR1 is SGDLS, CDR2 YYNGEE. The ends lost 4 bases at V and 4 bases at J; junction bases unmatched: 13. The CDR3 covers 16 residues. CDR3 region: CASSLRPPGQTYGYTF. The CDR3 nucleotides read TGTGCCAGCAGCCTTCGGCCTCCGGGACAGACCTATGGCTACACCTTC. Full variable domain (missing parts from reference TRBV9 and TRBJ1-2): DSGVTQTPKHLITATGQRVTLRCSPRSGDLSVYWYQQSLDQGLQFLIQYYNGEERAKGNILERFSAQQFPDLHSELNLSSLELGDSALYFCASSLRPPGQTYGYTFGSGTRLTVV.

The chain is built from TRBV5-6 and TRBJ1-3; 7 positions agree with TRBD1. This CDR3 spans 14 amino acids. Germline CDR1 SGHDT, CDR2 YYEEEE. Trimming removed 4 bases from V and 0 bases from J; junction bases left unmatched: 1. CDR3 sequence (DNA): TGTGCCAGCAGCCGACAGGGCTCTGGAAACACCATATATTTT. Translating it yields CASSRQGSGNTIYF.

The chain uses TRBV4-1 and TRBJ2-5; 8 nucleotides align to TRBD2. The V and J ends lost 4 bases and 3 bases, in that order; junction bases with no gene match: 10. Germline values: CDR1 MGHRA, CDR2 YSYEKL. The CDR3 loop spans 16 amino acids. The CDR3 region has the DNA TGCGCCAGCAGCCCTTCGGGGGCGGGAGGAAAAGAGACCCAGTACTTC. It encodes CASSPSGAGGKETQYF.

The chain is built from TRBV7-2 and TRBJ2-7, with 10 nucleotides matching TRBD2. Trimming removed 1 base from V and 4 bases from J; junction bases left unmatched: 4. Germline assignment: CDR1 SGHTA and CDR2 FQGNSA. The CDR3 is made up of 15 amino acids. This CDR3 reads CASSLVALAGYEQYF. The DNA of the CDR3 is TGTGCCAGCAGCTTAGTGGCACTAGCGGGATACGAGCAGTACTTC.

The chain couples TRBV5-1 to TRBJ2-1, with 14 bases lining up with TRBD2. V lost 2 bases, J lost 5 bases, and 3 bases stayed unmatched. The germline gives CDR1 SGHRS, CDR2 YFSETQ. The CDR3 is 16 amino acids. The CDR3 DNA follows: TGCGCCAGCAGCTTCGGGACTAGCGGGAGCCACAATGAGCAGTTCTTC. It specifies CASSFGTSGSHNEQFF.

The rearrangement links TRBV6-2 or TRBV6-3 to TRBJ1-6; 9 bases agree with TRBD1. With V trimmed by 2 bases and J by 5 bases, 7 bases remained unmatched. CDR3 length: 17 amino acids. Germline CDR1 is MNHEY and CDR2 is SVGEGT. The CDR3 DNA reads TGTGCCAGCAGTTACCCGACAGGGGGGGCCGATAATTCACCCCTCCACTTT. Its protein is CASSYPTGGADNSPLHF.

This chain links TRBV27 with TRBJ2-1; 7 bases are a match to TRBD2. V was pared by 6 bases and J by 8 bases, with 13 bases of the junction left unmatched. CDR3 length: 15 residues. Per the germline V gene, CDR1 is MNHEY and CDR2 is SMNVEV (reference sequence). CDR3 DNA: TGTGCCAGCAGCCTTGGACCAGGGAGGGTCCATGAGCAGTTCTTC. It codes for CASSLGPGRVHEQFF.

This chain joins TRBV5-8 and TRBJ2-7, with TRBD1 matching over 7 bases. The trim removed 7 bases at V and 3 bases at J, leaving 16 bases unmatched. Germline CDR1 reads SGHTS; CDR2 reads YDEGEE. The CDR3 covers 16 residues. The CDR3 bases are TGTGCCAGCGGCCCGAATTGGTCGGCAGGGGGCTACGAGCAGTACTTC. Translated, it gives CASGPNWSAGGYEQYF.